This passage covers 10 T cell receptor beta chains from one sample sequenced in a study of T cells in Graves' hyperthyroidism and ophthalmopathy. TCR beta CDR3 sequences were amplified from RNA transcripts. Primed by the HTBI set, a first-round RT-PCR was run on the TCR CDR3. TCRdb reprocessed the multiplex PCR reads with MiXCR, giving one entry per CDR3 protein. The top ten clones hold approximately 20% of a sample with 550,000 to 600,000 distinct CDR3 sequences, 16% of them seen once. The sample taken for sequencing was blood. These receptors were taken from a woman in her late teens or twenties with Graves' hyperthyroidism.

This clonotype was counted at least ten times. This chain joins TRBV11-2 and TRBJ2-7; a weak D match, TRBD2 (5 bases). V lost 1 base, J lost 4 bases, and 14 bases lay in between. CDR3 length equals 15 residues. Germline CDR1 SGHAT, CDR2 FQNNGV. The DNA of the CDR3 is TGTGCCAGCAGCTTAGTACAAGGGAGCGTTTACGAGCAGTACTTC. As protein: CASSLVQGSVYEQYF.

This clonotype was seen many times. CDR3 sequence reads: CASSESSDYEQFF. As DNA, the CDR3 is TGTGCCAGCAGTGAGTCCAGCGATTACGAGCAGTTCTTC. The gene calls are TRBV2 and TRBJ2-1; D is uncertain. V lost 3 bases to trimming and J lost 10 bases, with 13 bases between them. Per the germline V gene, CDR1 is SNHLY and CDR2 is FYNNEI. The CDR3 covers 13 residues.

This clonotype was counted a few times. The chain employs TRBV12-3 or TRBV12-4 and TRBJ1-5; the D gene is possibly TRBD1 (5 bases). The germline V and J ends were trimmed by 6 bases and 5 bases, with 14 bases remaining between them. The CDR3 runs 14 residues. CDR3 residues: CASRDGGEYQPQHF. DNA for the CDR3: TGTGCCAGCAGAGATGGGGGTGAATATCAGCCCCAGCATTTT.

This clonotype showed up just a few times. At one end the junction does not follow the germline gene, possibly because of a read error. This sequence joins TRBV7-2 and TRBJ2-5, with 7 bases that match TRBD2. CDR1 and CDR2 (germline): SGHTA, FQGNSA. The CDR3 sequence is 13 residues long. CDR3 amino acids: CASSLALAERGHF. The CDR3, as DNA: TGTGCCAGCAGCTTAGCGCTAGCGGAGAGAGGTCACTTC.

Only a few counts were recorded for this clonotype. The rearrangement joins TRBV24-1 to TRBJ2-2; the match to TRBD1 covers 8 bases. The length of the CDR3 is 16 residues. Trimming at V came to 6 bases and at J to 3 bases, leaving 8 bases not matched to a gene. Germline V gives CDR1 KGHDR, CDR2 SFDVKD. Here the CDR3 reads CATSRHGQGDTGELFF. CDR3 bases: TGTGCCACCAGTCGCCATGGACAGGGCGACACCGGGGAGCTGTTTTTT.

In this sample, this clonotype turned up many times. The V and J genes are TRBV12-3 or TRBV12-4 and TRBJ2-5, with D possibly TRBD2 on 6 matching bases. The V gene lost 6 bases and the J gene lost 0 bases, with 11 bases spanning the gap. This CDR3 has 14 amino acids. The CDR3, as DNA: TGTGCCAGCAGCCTTGGCGGGAACCAAGAGACCCAGTACTTC. This encodes CASSLGGNQETQYF.

Concerning this clonotype itself: A much more abundant neighbour one base away suggests this may be a read error. The chain recombines TRBV29-1 with TRBJ2-5, with no clear D. CDR1 is SQVTM and CDR2 is ANQGSEA in the germline V gene. CDR3 size: 13 residues. Trimming cost V 0 bases and J 3 bases, with 8 bases left between them. The CDR3 DNA follows: TGCAGCGTTGAAGATAGATGGGAAGAGACCCAGTACTTC. Its translation is CSVEDRWEETQYF.

This clonotype was observed many times. The chain uses TRBV20-1 and TRBJ2-3; D possibly matches TRBD1 or TRBD2 (5 bases each). The length of the CDR3 is 15 residues. Trimming cost V 6 bases and J 1 base, with 17 bases left between them. From germline, CDR1 is DFQATT and CDR2 SNEGSKA (reference sequence). The CDR3 sequence: CSAHLRGAGTDTQYF. Here the CDR3 DNA reads TGCAGTGCCCACCTTCGGGGCGCGGGCACAGATACGCAGTATTTT.

The sample holds a few counts of this clonotype. This chain uses TRBV7-2 with TRBJ2-7; D ambiguous. The V gene's germline CDR1 is SGHTA and CDR2 FQGNSA. The V end lost 5 bases, the J end lost 2 bases, and 10 bases lay between the germline ends. The CDR3 spans 13 residues. The CDR3 here is CASSPRFPYEQYF. The CDR3 DNA follows: TGTGCCAGCAGCCCGCGGTTTCCCTACGAGCAGTACTTC.

This clonotype was seen at least ten times. The chain combines TRBV20-1 with TRBJ2-1, with TRBD2 identical over 12 bases. Germline CDR1 DFQATT, CDR2 SNEGSKA (reference sequence). V shed 2 bases and J 1 base; nucleotides not matched to a gene: 3. This CDR3 is built from 16 residues. The CDR3 nucleotides are TGCAGTGCTAGATCTGGACTAGCGGGATCCTACAATGAGCAGTTCTTC. Amino acid sequence: CSARSGLAGSYNEQFF.